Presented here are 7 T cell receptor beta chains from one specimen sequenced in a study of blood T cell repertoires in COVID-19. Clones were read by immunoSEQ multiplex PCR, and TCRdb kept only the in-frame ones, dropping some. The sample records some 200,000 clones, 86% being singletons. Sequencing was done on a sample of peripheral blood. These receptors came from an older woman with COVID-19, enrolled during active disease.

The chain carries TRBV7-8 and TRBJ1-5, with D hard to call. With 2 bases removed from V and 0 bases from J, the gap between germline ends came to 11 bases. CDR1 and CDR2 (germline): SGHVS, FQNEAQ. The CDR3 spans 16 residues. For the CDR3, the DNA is TGTGCCAGCAGCTTACGAGAGCCGCCTAGCAATCAGCCCCAGCATTTT. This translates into CASSLREPPSNQPQHF.

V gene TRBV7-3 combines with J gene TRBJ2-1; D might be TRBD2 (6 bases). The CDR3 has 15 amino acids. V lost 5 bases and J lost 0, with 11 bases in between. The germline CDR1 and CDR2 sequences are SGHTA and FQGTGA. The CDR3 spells CASSQGLGSYNEQFF. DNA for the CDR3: TGTGCCAGCAGCCAGGGACTGGGCTCCTACAATGAGCAGTTCTTC.

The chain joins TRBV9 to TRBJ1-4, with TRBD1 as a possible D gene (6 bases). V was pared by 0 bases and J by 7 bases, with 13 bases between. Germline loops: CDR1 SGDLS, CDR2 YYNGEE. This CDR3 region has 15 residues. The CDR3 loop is CASSVDQGWGEKLFF. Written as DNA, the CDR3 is TGTGCCAGCAGCGTAGATCAGGGGTGGGGTGAAAAACTGTTTTTT. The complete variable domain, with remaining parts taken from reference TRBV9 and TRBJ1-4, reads DSGVTQTPKHLITATGQRVTLRCSPRSGDLSVYWYQQSLDQGLQFLIQYYNGEERAKGNILERFSAQQFPDLHSELNLSSLELGDSALYFCASSVDQGWGEKLFFGSGTQLSVL.

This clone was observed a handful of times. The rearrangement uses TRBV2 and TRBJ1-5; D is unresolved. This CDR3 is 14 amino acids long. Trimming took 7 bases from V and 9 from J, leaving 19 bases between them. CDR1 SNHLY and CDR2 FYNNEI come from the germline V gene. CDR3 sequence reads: CASNPDGGTSPQHF. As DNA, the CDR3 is TGTGCCAGCAACCCGGACGGAGGAACCTCGCCCCAGCATTTT.

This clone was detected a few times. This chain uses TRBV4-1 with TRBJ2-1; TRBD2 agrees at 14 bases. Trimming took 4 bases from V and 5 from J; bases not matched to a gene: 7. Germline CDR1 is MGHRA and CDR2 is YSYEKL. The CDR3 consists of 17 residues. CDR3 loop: CASSLGLAGGPHNEQFF. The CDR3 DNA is TGCGCCAGCAGCCTTGGACTAGCGGGGGGACCTCACAATGAGCAGTTCTTC.

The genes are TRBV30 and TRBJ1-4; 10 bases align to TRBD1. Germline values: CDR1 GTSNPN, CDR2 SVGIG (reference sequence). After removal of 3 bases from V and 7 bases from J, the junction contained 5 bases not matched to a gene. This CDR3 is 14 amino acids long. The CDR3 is CAWSGDRGFEKLFF. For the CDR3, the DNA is TGTGCCTGGAGCGGGGACAGGGGTTTTGAAAAACTGTTTTTT.

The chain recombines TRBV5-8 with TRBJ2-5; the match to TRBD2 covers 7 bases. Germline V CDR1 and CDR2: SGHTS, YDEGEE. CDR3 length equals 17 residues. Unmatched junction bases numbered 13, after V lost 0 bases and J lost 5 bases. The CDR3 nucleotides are TGTGCCAGCAGCTTGGCCTCTTATGAGGGAGGGTCCGAGACCCAGTACTTC. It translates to CASSLASYEGGSETQYF.